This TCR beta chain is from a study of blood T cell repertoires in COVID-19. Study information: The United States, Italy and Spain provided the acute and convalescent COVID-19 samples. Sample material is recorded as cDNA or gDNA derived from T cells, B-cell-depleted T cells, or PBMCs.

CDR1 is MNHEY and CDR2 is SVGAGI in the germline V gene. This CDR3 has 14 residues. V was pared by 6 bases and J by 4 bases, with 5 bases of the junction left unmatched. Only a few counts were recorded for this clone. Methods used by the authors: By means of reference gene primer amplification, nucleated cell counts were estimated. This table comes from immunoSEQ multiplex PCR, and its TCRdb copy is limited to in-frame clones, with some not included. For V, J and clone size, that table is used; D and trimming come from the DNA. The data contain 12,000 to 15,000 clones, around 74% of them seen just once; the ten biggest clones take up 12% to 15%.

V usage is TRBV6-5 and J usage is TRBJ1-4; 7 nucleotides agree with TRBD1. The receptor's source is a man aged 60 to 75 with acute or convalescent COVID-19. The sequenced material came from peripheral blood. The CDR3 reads CASSRDSLNEKLFF. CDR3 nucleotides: TGTGCCAGCAGCCGGGACAGCCTTAATGAAAAACTGTTTTTT.